This T cell receptor beta chain was identified during a study of T cell responses to AZD1222 COVID-19 vaccine (dated by TCRdb to about 2021). Broadly, across the study: AZD1222 recipients given second doses at about 4 weeks or at about 12 weeks were pooled, since spike-specific TCR depth and breadth were not found to differ between the two schedules. A total of approximately 240 trial participants underwent TCR sequencing, of whom about 200 had received two doses of AZD1222 and 26 had received two doses of the MenACWY control vaccine. Enrollment into the trials was organized by age into subgroups of 18-55, 56-69 and 70-plus years, and those subgroups contained roughly 150, 30 and 60 TCR-sequenced participants, respectively.

Here is what the overall study found, with its caveats: After two AZD1222 doses, both the breadth and the depth of spike-specific TCRs were significantly higher than at day 0 and than in MenACWY recipients. Because no samples from the day 14 peak response were available, repertoires could be characterized only after the peak T cell response. CD4 TCRs associated with the vaccine covered the entire spike protein, and the dominant responses were in regions 160-218 and 743-854. The 56-69-year group was small, and its depth increase did not reach significance, likely because of low power. Conclusions about previously exposed vaccinees are limited because only five to seven AZD1222 recipients were SARS-CoV-2 seropositive at baseline. Nearly half of unique spike-specific TCRs reportedly recognized epitopes outside regions mutated in the B.1.351 and B.1.1.7 variants. Most participants were white British and females outnumbered males, and the authors suggested that clonal diversity may have been underestimated.

The CDR3 regions of human TCRbeta chains were subjected to immunosequencing. The authors processed their data as follows. TCRs in the repertoires were compared against a reference library of SARS-CoV-2-specific TCRs that had been generated with the MIRA antigen-specificity platform. Breadth meant the fraction of unique TCRs that were SARS-CoV-2-associated, whereas depth meant the fraction of total T cells that were SARS-CoV-2-associated. Using the MIRA data, every spike-specific TCR was mapped to the spike region that the TCR reacted to and assigned to either a CD4 or a CD8 class. Log10-transformed breadth and depth values were compared by one-way ANOVA with Sidak's multiple comparisons tests. This immuneACCESS table, as held by TCRdb, lists in-frame sequences with V and J called but not all clones. Of the missing ones, under half trace to an unresolved V gene in checked studies; the others have no known cause. V, J and clone size were drawn from that table, and D and trimming were deduced from the DNA. A total of about 150,000 clones appear in this sample, about 89% of them only once. The ten largest clones add up to 5% to 5.5% of the sample.

Comments on this clone: No cognate antigen has been identified for it. No much larger clone is present one base from it, and per-base qualities are unavailable.

The time point label, read with the paper, signifies: baseline before first vaccination. The vaccinee samples were drawn from two UK trials, COV001 and COV002, one of which was a single-blind randomized controlled phase 2/3 trial testing AZD1222 (ChAdOx1 nCoV-19) in healthy adults. For TCRbeta chain sequencing, PBMC samples from trial participants were taken at day 0 and at day 28 after the second dose. V is pared back by 1 base and J by 0 bases, with 13 bases lying between the germline termini. CDR1 and CDR2 (MDHEN, SYDVKM) derive from the germline V gene. From its cysteine to its phenylalanine, the CDR3 spans 17 amino acids. The DNA shown is the 51-base CDR3, in frame from base 1.

The TCR sequence derives from an adult in good health. The V and J segments used are TRBV28 and TRBJ1-3; the D gene identity is not certain. This sample comprised peripheral blood, obtained on day 0 of AZD1222 vaccination. The CDR3 has the sequence CASSLSDGVASGNTIYF. The bases are TGTGCCAGCAGTTTATCGGACGGCGTCGCCTCTGGAAACACCATATATTTT.